This TCR beta chain was identified in a study of cytomegalovirus exposure and HLA in healthy donors. With 60 Vbeta and 13 Jbeta primers, the PCR was carried out. Using immunoSEQ multiplex PCR, the repertoire was profiled, and TCRdb retains in-frame clones only, with some absent. The sample lists approximately 70,000 clones, around 80% occurring once. Among the donors, all were healthy bone marrow donors. Whole-study results and caveats: Diagnosis of cytomegalovirus status made by the classifier reportedly showed high specificity and sensitivity.

Concerning this clone itself: Its antigen is unknown.

The clonotype was recovered from a man in his fifties or sixties in good health and CMV-seronegative. Input material: PBMCs.

CDR3 coding DNA: TGTGCCAGCAGCCCGACTACCAATAGCAATCAGCCCCAGCATTTT. Translated, it gives CASSPTTNSNQPQHF. V usage is TRBV7-9 and J usage is TRBJ1-5; no definite D call. This CDR3 comprises 15 residues. CDR1 SEHNR and CDR2 FQNEAQ come from the germline V gene (reference sequence). Between the trimmed V and J ends, which lost 5 bases and 0 bases, there was a span of 11 bases.